The T cell receptor beta chain described here comes from a study of early T cells in non-severe SARS-CoV-2 infection. Regarding the study as a whole: VDJdb matching, biased toward anti-spike CD8 responses, missed private and CD4 specificities.

Unique molecular identifiers were added to individual cDNA molecules. One entry per CDR3 protein, called by TCRdb with MiXCR from the 5' RACE reads. The data hold about 70,000 distinct CDR3 sequences, with roughly 15% observed a single time. This clonotype was seen a handful of times. Its target is not known. Germline values: CDR1 SQVTM, CDR2 ANQGSEA. V gave up 7 bases and J gave up 4 bases; unmatched junction bases: 10. The CDR3 consists of 14 residues. Sequenced material: whole blood, taken at baseline. This chain uses TRBV29-1 with TRBJ1-5; 7 nucleotides match TRBD1. This receptor was obtained from an adult who was a healthcare worker with PCR-confirmed SARS-CoV-2 infection or an uninfected control (not recorded which). CDR3 protein: CSASSGTDNQPQHF. DNA for the CDR3: TGCAGCGCCTCCTCCGGGACAGATAATCAGCCCCAGCATTTT.